A selection of T cell receptor beta chains follows, all from one sample in a study of T cell repertoires in cytomegalovirus infection. TCRdb re-called the reads through MiXCR, storing one row per CDR3 protein. This sample has about 490,000 distinct CDR3 sequences, with about 26% found just once. Sequencing was performed on PBMCs. The receptors derive from a human donor in good health (CMV status not recorded). Some clones in this sample may be carry-over from other donors' samples. Each CDR3 is given with its conserved first and last residue. D genes are given only for firm matches. Only part of the rows carry a size: once, few, many, or a class if the clone is expanded.

v_call	d_call	clone_size	j_call	cdr3_nt	cdr3_aa
TRBV4-1	TRBD1	many	TRBJ1-4	TGCGCCAGCAGATCCCTCAGGGGGCCGTCTTATGAAAAACTGTTTTTT	CASRSLRGPSYEKLFF
TRBV6-2/TRBV6-3	TRBD1	.	TRBJ2-1	TGTGCCAGCAGTTACCCCCGGACAGGTCTGTACAATGAGCAGTTCTTC	CASSYPRTGLYNEQFF
TRBV5-6	.	few	TRBJ2-1	TGTGCCAGCAGCTCCCGGGACAGGTGGCGGGAGGTCAAGTTCTTC	CASSSRDRWREVKFF
TRBV6-4	.	.	TRBJ2-3	TGTGCCAGCAGTGACTCGTGGGGTCAGGGCACAGATACGCAGTATTTT	CASSDSWGQGTDTQYF
TRBV5-1	.	.	TRBJ2-2	TGCGCCAGCAGCTTCGTGGACAGCTACACCGGGGAGCTGTTTTTT	CASSFVDSYTGELFF
TRBV12-3/TRBV12-4	.	.	TRBJ1-3	TGTGCCAGCAGTTTAACGGCAGGGAGCTACTCTGGAAACACCATATATTTT	CASSLTAGSYSGNTIYF
TRBV29-1	.	.	TRBJ2-4	TGCAGCGTTGAACCAGGGGATGGTAAAAACATTCAGTACTTC	CSVEPGDGKNIQYF
TRBV7-2	.	many	TRBJ1-5	TGTGCCAGCAGCTTAGAGGGGGGAAGGAGCAATCAGCCCCAGCATTTT	CASSLEGGRSNQPQHF
TRBV7-2	.	many	TRBJ1-5	TGTGCCAGCAGCTTAATAACAGGGAGCAGTCAGCCCCAGCATTTT	CASSLITGSSQPQHF
TRBV29-1	.	.	TRBJ1-3	TGCAGCGCACACAGTCCTGGAAACACCATATATTTT	CSAHSPGNTIYF
TRBV29-1	TRBD2	.	TRBJ2-5	TGCAGCGTTGAAGATGATTTAGCGGGAGGGCCCCAAGAGACCCAGTACTTC	CSVEDDLAGGPQETQYF
TRBV7-3	.	.	TRBJ1-1	TGTGCCAGCAGCTCCGCGGAGTCCGGAGAAGCTTTCTTT	CASSSAESGEAFF
TRBV5-4	TRBD1	few	TRBJ2-4	TGTGCCAGCAGCGCGCCGGGACAGGGGAGGGAAAACATTCAGTACTTC	CASSAPGQGRENIQYF
TRBV7-6	.	few	TRBJ1-5	TGTGCCAGCAGCGCGGATGAGAATCAGCCCCAGCATTTT	CASSADENQPQHF
TRBV20-1	.	.	TRBJ2-3	TGCAGTGCTACCGGGACTGGCACAGATACGCAGTATTTT	CSATGTGTDTQYF
TRBV28	TRBD1	.	TRBJ1-2	TGTGCCAGCAGCAGCGGGACAGGGGGCGTCGCTAACTATGGCTACACCTTC	CASSSGTGGVANYGYTF
TRBV11-2	TRBD1	few	TRBJ1-1	TGTGCCAGCAGCTACAGGGGGGATAAGGATGAAGCTTTCTTT	CASSYRGDKDEAFF
TRBV7-8	TRBD2	many	TRBJ2-1	TGTGCCAGCAGCTACACTAGCGGGCGTAATGAGCAGTTCTTC	CASSYTSGRNEQFF
TRBV20-1	.	.	TRBJ1-5	TGCAGTGCCCTACGGGGGGATAGCAATCAGCCCCAGCATTTT	CSALRGDSNQPQHF
TRBV6-2/TRBV6-3	.	.	TRBJ1-2	TGTGCCAGCACGGGGGTTCGAGGCGACCTGACCCATAACTATGGCTACACCTTC	CASTGVRGDLTHNYGYTF
TRBV7-2	.	many	TRBJ1-6	TGTGCCAGCAGAGTTACAGGATCCAATTCACCCCTCCACTTT	CASRVTGSNSPLHF
TRBV7-2	.	few	TRBJ2-1	TGTGCCAGCAGCGGGGACACGGGTTTTAATGAGCAGTTCTTC	CASSGDTGFNEQFF
TRBV7-9	.	.	TRBJ1-2	TGTGCCAGCAGCTTAAAGGCTGGCTACACCTTC	CASSLKAGYTF
TRBV6-1	TRBD1	.	TRBJ2-4	TGTGCCAGCAGATCGAAGGGACAGGGGGGCTATAGGAACATTCAGTACTTC	CASRSKGQGGYRNIQYF
TRBV7-9	.	.	TRBJ2-7	TGTGCCAGCAGCTTAATCCGAACCTACGAGCAGTACTTC	CASSLIRTYEQYF
TRBV5-4	TRBD1	.	TRBJ2-4	TGTGCCAGCAGCTCGGACAGGGCGAGGGACATTCAGTACTTC	CASSSDRARDIQYF
TRBV29-1	TRBD2	.	TRBJ2-1	TGCAGCCTCCAGGGACTAGCGAGGAATGAGCAGTTCTTC	CSLQGLARNEQFF
TRBV7-2	TRBD2	.	TRBJ2-1	TGTGCCAGCAGCACCCGGACTAGCGGAAGCTCCTACAATGAGCAGTTCTTC	CASSTRTSGSSYNEQFF
TRBV6-2/TRBV6-3	.	.	TRBJ2-5	TGTGCCAGCAGTTACAGTCCGCCGAGCCGAGAGACCCAGTACTTC	CASSYSPPSRETQYF
TRBV10-3	TRBD1	.	TRBJ1-2	TGTGCCATCAGTGTTCAAGGGGGCGAAAAGGGAGGCTACACCTTC	CAISVQGGEKGGYTF
TRBV24-1	.	few	TRBJ2-6	TGTGCCACCAGTGATCCGACAGGTTTTGGGGCCAACGTCCTGACTTTC	CATSDPTGFGANVLTF
TRBV2	.	.	TRBJ1-5	TGTGCCAGCAGGGGACTACGGAATCAGCCCCAGCATTTT	CASRGLRNQPQHF
TRBV20-1	.	.	TRBJ2-3	TGCAGTGCTAGACCCACTGGGACAGATACGCAGTATTTT	CSARPTGTDTQYF
TRBV7-6	.	.	TRBJ2-5	TGTGCCAGCAGCTTAGTTGGGCAGGGAGTAGAGACCCAGTACTTC	CASSLVGQGVETQYF
TRBV24-1	.	.	TRBJ2-2	TGTGCCACCAGTGAGTTTACAGGAAAATTGGGCACCGGGGAGCTGTTTTTT	CATSEFTGKLGTGELFF
TRBV29-1	.	.	TRBJ1-1	TGCAGCGCGGTCAGGTCGTTCGACACTGAAGCTTTCTTT	CSAVRSFDTEAFF